What follows are 7 T cell receptor beta chains derived from one specimen sequenced in a study of blood T cell repertoires in COVID-19. Sequenced by immunoSEQ multiplex PCR; TCRdb stores in-frame clones only, minus some. The sample includes 200,000 to 300,000 clones, approximately 88% seen only once; the top ten take 0.95% to 1.5%. The sample consisted of PBMCs or T cells enriched from blood (not recorded which). Source of these receptors: a woman between 40 and 50 years old with acute COVID-19.

This chain uses TRBV3-1 (or the pseudogene TRBV3-2) with TRBJ2-3, with 8 bases matching TRBD2. The CDR3 has 14 amino acids. V lost 3 bases, J lost 5 bases, and 4 bases stayed unmatched. Looked up from germline, CDR1 is LGHDT and CDR2 is YNNKEL (reference sequence). The CDR3 DNA sequence: TGTGCCAGCAGCCAGTCGCTAGCGGGAGATACGCAGTATTTT. This encodes CASSQSLAGDTQYF.

A word on this clone: The same CDR3 is also encoded by other DNA sequences in this sample. V gene TRBV11-2 combines with J gene TRBJ2-5; 7 bases line up with TRBD2. Germline V lookup: CDR1 SGHAT, CDR2 FQNNGV. The CDR3 is 14 residues long. V was clipped by 1 base and J by 4 bases; unmatched bases: 3. CDR3 sequence (DNA): TGTGCCAGCAGCTTAGGGCCTAGCGGAGAGACCCAGTACTTC. Protein: CASSLGPSGETQYF.

V usage is TRBV5-1 and J usage is TRBJ2-1; 9 bases agree with TRBD2. CDR1 is SGHRS and CDR2 is YFSETQ in the germline V gene. The V and J ends lost 0 bases and 3 bases, in that order; junction bases with no gene match: 7. The CDR3 has 17 residues. DNA for the CDR3: TGCGCCAGCAGCTTGGGGGTCGGAGCGGGAGGCTACAATGAGCAGTTCTTC. It yields the protein CASSLGVGAGGYNEQFF.

The V call is TRBV15, the J call TRBJ1-4, with 8 bases that match TRBD1. The CDR3 runs to 16 residues. Per the germline V gene, CDR1 is LNHNV and CDR2 is YYDKDF (reference sequence). Germline trimming cut 3 bases from V and 7 bases from J; bases unmatched to any gene: 10. CDR3 protein: CATSRDREVRGEKLFF. The CDR3 nucleotides are TGTGCCACCAGCAGGGACAGGGAAGTACGGGGTGAAAAACTGTTTTTT.

The genes are TRBV7-9 and TRBJ1-1; TRBD1 is a possible D gene (5 bases). There are 15 residues in the CDR3. Trimming took 5 bases from V and 1 from J, leaving 14 bases between them. Germline loops: CDR1 SEHNR, CDR2 FQNEAQ (reference sequence). The CDR3 protein is CASSRRSGGNTEAFF. CDR3 bases: TGTGCCAGCAGCCGACGTAGCGGGGGGAACACTGAAGCTTTCTTT.

For this clone: Other DNA sequences in the same sample also yield this CDR3. The chain is built from TRBV9 and TRBJ1-1; 8 bases agree with TRBD1. The V gene end was trimmed by 4 bases and the J gene end by 1 base; junction bases not matched to a gene: 6. This CDR3 contains 15 residues. Germline CDR1 SGDLS, CDR2 YYNGEE. The CDR3 sequence: CASSPRGQGNTEAFF. CDR3 sequence (DNA): TGTGCCAGCAGCCCAAGAGGACAGGGGAACACTGAAGCTTTCTTT. Full variable domain (outside the CDR3, taken from reference TRBV9 and TRBJ1-1): DSGVTQTPKHLITATGQRVTLRCSPRSGDLSVYWYQQSLDQGLQFLIQYYNGEERAKGNILERFSAQQFPDLHSELNLSSLELGDSALYFCASSPRGQGNTEAFFGQGTRLTVV.

The V gene is TRBV19, the J gene TRBJ2-7; 11 bases are a match to TRBD1. V gave up 3 bases and J gave up 5 bases; unmatched junction bases: 6. This CDR3 has 15 amino acids. Germline CDR1 is LNHDA and CDR2 is SQIVND (reference sequence). CDR3 in DNA: TGTGCCAGTAGTATCCGGACAGGGGGCCGGAACGAGCAGTACTTC. It yields the protein CASSIRTGGRNEQYF.